Described below is a single T cell receptor (beta chain) sequence and its context. This entry comes from a study of CD8 T cells in Susac syndrome. V lost 3 bases and J 9 bases, leaving 21 bases between the germline ends. Germline assignment: CDR1 LNHDA and CDR2 SQIVND (reference sequence). The CDR3 is made up of 16 amino acids. When the RNA was reverse transcribed, random hexamers were used with an input of about 0.45 to 1 ug. TCRdb re-called the immunoSEQ multiplex PCR reads with MiXCR, one entry per CDR3 protein. The sample records 150,000 to 200,000 distinct CDR3 sequences, about 95% being singletons.

V and J are TRBV19 and TRBJ2-1; D might be TRBD2 (6 bases). The source material was CD4+ T cells from PBMCs. The TCR comes from a human donor in good health. CDR3 DNA sequence: TGTGCCAGTAGTATCACCCTAACGGCGGGATACGGTGAGCAGTTCTTC. This codes for CASSITLTAGYGEQFF.